A single sample gave rise to the 30 T cell receptor beta chains below, sequenced in a study of cytomegalovirus exposure and HLA in healthy donors. TCRdb's copy holds only in-frame clones and misses some; the assay was immunoSEQ multiplex PCR. Of 300,000 to 350,000 clones in the sample, 88% were seen once. Sequenced input: PBMCs. Receptors were obtained from a man aged 30 to 39 in good health and CMV-seronegative.

Concerning this clone itself: One end of the junction does not line up with germline, which may come from a read error. CDR3 region: CASSSSNEQFF. DNA for the CDR3: TGTGCCAGCAGCTCCTCCAATGAGCAGTTCTTC. The chain is built from TRBV9 and TRBJ2-1, with unresolved D. CDR1 is SGDLS, CDR2 YYNGEE, per germline. The CDR3 covers 11 residues.

This chain uses TRBV25-1 with TRBJ2-3, with 8 bases that match TRBD1. Per germline, CDR1 MGHDK and CDR2 SYGVNS. The CDR3 extends over 15 amino acids. V lost 3 bases to trimming and J lost 4 bases; unmatched junction nucleotides: 6. Here the CDR3 reads CASSELGTGSDTQYF. CDR3 DNA sequence: TGTGCCAGCAGTGAGCTTGGGACAGGATCAGATACGCAGTATTTT.

This sequence joins TRBV2 and TRBJ2-3; 9 positions agree with TRBD2. This CDR3 contains 17 residues. Germline V lookup: CDR1 SNHLY, CDR2 FYNNEI. With 2 bases clipped from V and 3 bases from J, the junction kept 9 bases outside the gene matches. In DNA, the CDR3 is TGTGCCAGCAGTGAATCAGGATTAGCGGGGGTTACAGATACGCAGTATTTT. Translated, it gives CASSESGLAGVTDTQYF.

This clone occurred once. The chain links TRBV6-5 to TRBJ1-3, with 7 bases that match TRBD1. The length of the CDR3 is 14 residues. CDR1 MNHEY and CDR2 SVGAGI come from the germline V gene. V was pared by 6 bases and J by 3 bases, with 5 bases of the junction left unmatched. The chain's CDR3 is CASRPSGGGNTIYF. The CDR3 DNA sequence: TGTGCCAGCAGGCCCTCAGGGGGTGGAAACACCATATATTTT.

The chain links TRBV27 to TRBJ2-7; 8 bases are a match to TRBD1. This CDR3 has 16 amino acids. Germline assignment: CDR1 MNHEY and CDR2 SMNVEV (reference sequence). J lost 6 bases, V lost 5 bases, and 15 bases had no gene match. The CDR3 region has the DNA TGTGCCAGCAGTCCACTGAGGACAGGGTTGACAAGCGAGCAGTACTTC. As protein: CASSPLRTGLTSEQYF.

The chain recombines TRBV10-3 with TRBJ1-5; D unclear. Trimming took off 5 bases at V and 5 bases at J, with 10 bases between the two ends. The CDR3 is 13 amino acids. The germline gives CDR1 ENHRY, CDR2 SYGVKD. CDR3 in amino acids: CAISNREDQPQHF. The CDR3 nucleotides read TGTGCCATCAGTAATCGGGAAGATCAGCCCCAGCATTTT.

The chain has TRBV11-2 and TRBJ1-1; perhaps TRBD1 as D (5 bases). The CDR3 totals 16 residues. V lost 1 base and J 5 bases, leaving 17 bases between the germline ends. Germline lookup yields CDR1 SGHAT and CDR2 FQNNGV. CDR3 residues: CASSLVAGLGTTEAFF. The CDR3 coding sequence is TGTGCCAGCAGCTTAGTGGCGGGGCTGGGGACTACTGAAGCTTTCTTT.

The V and J genes are TRBV6-5 and TRBJ2-7, with D possibly TRBD1 on 6 matching bases. Germline CDR1 and CDR2: MNHEY and SVGAGI. The CDR3 covers 15 residues. The ends were cut back, 0 bases at V and 2 bases at J, with 11 bases in the middle. CDR3 residues: CASSYSTGVTYEQYF. The CDR3 nucleotides read TGTGCCAGCAGTTACTCGACAGGAGTTACCTACGAGCAGTACTTC.

This clone was observed a handful of times. The rearrangement links TRBV5-1 to TRBJ2-7; 9 bases match TRBD1. The V and J ends lost 0 bases and 3 bases, in that order; junction bases with no gene match: 7. Germline V gene sequence: CDR1 SGHRS, CDR2 YFSETQ. The CDR3 spans 16 residues. The CDR3: CASSLVPGQGHYEQYF. In DNA form, the CDR3 reads TGCGCCAGCAGCTTGGTCCCGGGACAGGGACACTACGAGCAGTACTTC.

The chain combines TRBV5-6 with TRBJ2-1; 10 nucleotides line up with TRBD1. After removal of 4 bases from V and 7 bases from J, the junction contained 11 bases not matched to a gene. The CDR3 contains 16 residues. Per germline, CDR1 SGHDT and CDR2 YYEEEE. The DNA of the CDR3 is TGTGCCAGCAGCGGACTGACAGGGGGCAAGTGGAATGAGCAGTTCTTC. It yields the protein CASSGLTGGKWNEQFF.

V is TRBV6-6 and J is TRBJ2-1; 8 nucleotides match TRBD2. The germline V gene has CDR1 MNHNY and CDR2 SVGAGI (reference sequence). This CDR3 region has 15 residues. V lost 0 bases, J lost 8 bases, and 6 bases stayed unmatched. The CDR3 nucleotides read TGTGCCAGCAGTTACTCGGGGGGACTAGGGTATGAGCAGTTCTTC. Translation gives CASSYSGGLGYEQFF.

The chain combines TRBV6-1 with TRBJ1-5; D perhaps matches TRBD1 (6 bases). CDR1 MNHNS and CDR2 SASEGT come from the germline V gene. The CDR3 is made up of 16 amino acids. V was trimmed by 1 base and J by 0 bases, leaving 10 bases between them. CDR3 sequence: CASSEETGNSNQPQHF. The DNA of the CDR3 is TGTGCCAGCAGTGAAGAGACAGGTAATAGCAATCAGCCCCAGCATTTT.

This rearrangement joins TRBV2 to TRBJ2-1; 12 positions agree with TRBD2. CDR3 size: 14 residues. Germline CDR1 reads SNHLY; CDR2 reads FYNNEI. V gave up 4 bases and J gave up 7 bases; unmatched junction bases: 2. The CDR3 protein is CASSGLAGGNEQFF. The CDR3 bases are TGTGCCAGCAGTGGGCTAGCGGGGGGGAATGAGCAGTTCTTC.

This chain joins TRBV6-1 and TRBJ2-7, with a possible D match to TRBD1 (5 bases). This CDR3 has 13 amino acids. Per the germline V gene, CDR1 is MNHNS and CDR2 is SASEGT. Trimming left V 4 bases short and J 3 bases short, with 10 bases between. The CDR3 nucleotides are TGTGCCAGCAGTGGGGGCACCTACTACGAGCAGTACTTC. This sequence encodes CASSGGTYYEQYF.

This clone was counted a single time. This rearrangement joins TRBV19 to TRBJ2-5, with 10 nucleotides matching TRBD1. Germline V CDR1 and CDR2: LNHDA, SQIVND (reference sequence). With V trimmed by 3 bases and J by 5 bases, 9 bases remained unmatched. This CDR3 has 16 amino acids. CDR3 region: CASSMRGTGVAETQYF. The DNA for the CDR3 is TGTGCCAGTAGTATGAGGGGGACAGGGGTTGCGGAGACCCAGTACTTC.

This clone was found a few times. CDR3 loop: CASSPGGSYGYTF. The CDR3 nucleotides are TGTGCCAGCAGCCCCGGAGGATCATATGGCTACACCTTC. The chain carries TRBV14 and TRBJ1-2; no definite D call. The germline V gene has CDR1 SGHDN and CDR2 FVKESK. This CDR3 is built from 13 residues. V was clipped by 4 bases and J by 5 bases, with 11 bases between them.

The chain couples TRBV11-2 to TRBJ2-7; a weak D match, TRBD1 (7 bases). This CDR3 region has 15 residues. V gave up 3 bases and J gave up 2 bases, with 14 bases separating them. The germline V gene encodes CDR1 SGHAT and CDR2 FQNNGV. This chain's CDR3 is CASSFPGGITYEQYF. DNA for the CDR3: TGTGCCAGCAGCTTCCCAGGGGGGATAACCTACGAGCAGTACTTC.

The chain couples TRBV5-6 to TRBJ2-2; D gene ambiguous. CDR3 length: 13 amino acids. Germline V lookup: CDR1 SGHDT, CDR2 YYEEEE. V was cut by 0 bases and J by 5 bases, with 5 bases left in between. The CDR3 spells CASSLVHTGELFF. The CDR3 nucleotides are TGTGCCAGCAGCTTGGTACATACCGGGGAGCTGTTTTTT.

V is TRBV19 and J is TRBJ1-6; 7 bases align to TRBD1. CDR1 LNHDA and CDR2 SQIVND come from the germline V gene (reference sequence). This CDR3 contains 14 residues. The V segment lost 4 bases and the J segment 10 bases; nucleotides outside the gene matches: 7. CDR3 in amino acids: CASSSNRGGSPLHF. CDR3 in DNA: TGTGCCAGTAGTAGTAACAGGGGCGGATCACCCCTCCACTTT.

The chain joins TRBV6-5 to TRBJ2-5, with D uncertain. The germline gives CDR1 MNHEY, CDR2 SVGAGI. Deletions cut 2 bases from V and 8 bases from J, with 9 bases between. This CDR3 is 12 amino acids long. CDR3 protein: CASSYLAGTQYF. The CDR3 DNA sequence: TGTGCCAGCAGTTACCTGGCTGGTACCCAGTACTTC.

CDR3 amino acids: CASSKTGDRETQYF. DNA for the CDR3: TGTGCCAGCAGCAAAACGGGGGACCGGGAGACCCAGTACTTC. V usage is TRBV7-2 and J usage is TRBJ2-5; TRBD2 is a possible D gene (6 bases). Germline CDR1 and CDR2: SGHTA and FQGNSA. Between the trimmed V and J ends, which lost 5 bases and 5 bases, there was a span of 15 bases. The CDR3 runs 14 residues.

The rearrangement uses TRBV13 and TRBJ2-3, with a possible D match to TRBD2 (5 bases). This CDR3 is 15 amino acids long. In germline, CDR1 is PRHDT, CDR2 FYEKMQ (reference sequence). Trimming pared 3 bases from V and 3 bases from J, leaving 13 bases between. The CDR3 DNA reads as TGTGCCAGCAGCTTGTTCCGGGAATTGACAGATACGCAGTATTTT. It translates to CASSLFRELTDTQYF.

The chain couples TRBV10-3 to TRBJ2-1; D ambiguous. Germline loops: CDR1 ENHRY, CDR2 SYGVKD. CDR3 size: 13 residues. V was clipped by 2 bases and J by 6 bases, with 8 bases between them. The CDR3 region is CAISENGINEQFF. Here the CDR3 DNA reads TGTGCCATCAGTGAGAACGGTATCAATGAGCAGTTCTTC.

The chain employs TRBV5-4 and TRBJ2-7, with D perhaps matching TRBD2 (7 bases). Germline-derived CDR1 and CDR2 are SGHNT and YYREEE (reference sequence). This CDR3 region has 13 residues. V lost 1 base to trimming and J lost 7 bases, with 12 bases between them. The CDR3 region is CASSLWGGVEQYF. The CDR3 coding sequence is TGTGCCAGCAGCTTGTGGGGGGGCGTAGAGCAGTACTTC.

Concerning this clone: At one end the junction does not follow the germline gene, possibly because of a read error. The same CDR3 arises from other DNA sequences in this sample as well. The chain has TRBV6-5 and TRBJ1-5; tentative D call: TRBD1 (6 bases). Germline CDR1 is MNHEY and CDR2 is SVGAGI. The CDR3 runs to 16 residues. CDR3 residues: CASRYGTPGSNQPQHF. The CDR3 nucleotides are TGTGCCAGCAGATACGGGACACCGGGGAGCAATCAGCCCCAACATTTT.

The V and J genes are TRBV10-3 and TRBJ2-5; the match to TRBD1 covers 8 bases. CDR1 and CDR2 (germline): ENHRY, SYGVKD. The CDR3 covers 12 residues. The V gene end was trimmed by 5 bases and the J gene end by 5 bases; junction bases not matched to a gene: 1. This CDR3 reads CAISPGGETQYF. In nucleotides, the CDR3 is TGTGCCATCAGTCCAGGGGGCGAGACCCAGTACTTC.

The gene calls are TRBV7-9 and TRBJ2-5; unclear D gene. There are 14 residues in the CDR3. Germline-derived CDR1 and CDR2 are SEHNR and FQNEAQ (reference sequence). V was pared by 2 bases and J by 1 base, with 8 bases between. The CDR3: CASSLRRSQETQYF. The CDR3 DNA sequence: TGTGCCAGCAGCTTAAGGCGGTCCCAAGAGACCCAGTACTTC. Full variable domain (rest looked up from reference TRBV7-9 and TRBJ2-5): DTGVSQNPRHKITKRGQNVTFRCDPISEHNRLYWYRQTLGQGPEFLTYFQNEAQLEKSRLLSDRFSAERPKGSFSTLEIQRTEQGDSAMYLCASSLRRSQETQYFGPGTRLLVL.

This chain joins TRBV2 and TRBJ2-3, with D perhaps TRBD2 (6 bases). The length of the CDR3 is 17 residues. V shed 6 bases and J shed 0 bases, with 19 bases lying between them. Germline CDR1 and CDR2: SNHLY and FYNNEI. The CDR3 here is CASSRATSYTSTDTQYF. The CDR3 nucleotides read TGTGCCAGCAGCCGGGCCACTAGCTACACTAGCACAGATACGCAGTATTTT.

For the CDR3, the DNA is TGTGCCAGCAGCTCCTTATCAGGAGGCTACACCTTC. Its protein is CASSSLSGGYTF. J is TRBJ1-2 and V is TRBV7-6; no firm D call. CDR3 size: 12 residues. The germline V and J ends were trimmed by 4 bases and 8 bases, with 11 bases remaining between them. Germline lookup yields CDR1 SGHVS and CDR2 FNYEAQ.

This clone was observed once. The CDR3 DNA follows: TGTGCCAGTCGGAGACAGGGGGCGCCTGACTATGAAGCTTTCTTT. It yields the protein CASRRQGAPDYEAFF. The chain recombines TRBV19 with TRBJ1-1; 10 bases agree with TRBD1. The V segment lost 8 bases and the J segment 7 bases; nucleotides outside the gene matches: 13. This CDR3 has 15 residues. Per germline, CDR1 LNHDA and CDR2 SQIVND (reference sequence). The variable domain in full, with the rest retrieved from reference TRBV19 and TRBJ1-1, is DGGITQSPKYLFRKEGQNVTLSCEQNLNHDAMYWYRQDPGQGLRLIYYSQIVNDFQKGDIAEGYSVSREKKESFPLTVTSAQKNPTAFYLCASRRQGAPDYEAFFGQGTRLTVV.